This T cell receptor (beta chain) was documented in a study of blood T cell repertoires in COVID-19. This CDR3 region has 16 residues. The trim removed 5 bases at V and 5 bases at J, leaving 6 bases unmatched. CDR1 is SGHAT, CDR2 FQNNGV, per germline. A single count supports this clone. Original data processing: Using reference gene primer amplification, nucleated cell counts were estimated. Sequencing used immunoSEQ multiplex PCR; TCRdb keeps in-frame clones, though not all of them. That table furnishes V, J and clone size, whereas the DNA furnished D and trimming. The repertoire holds approximately 110,000 clones, with over 75% as singletons.

The chain employs TRBV11-2 and TRBJ2-2; 12 bases line up with TRBD1. Sequencing was performed on peripheral blood. The sequence was collected from a man in his forties or fifties with acute or convalescent COVID-19. The CDR3 bases are TGTGCCAGCAGCGAGGGACAGGGGGCTAATACCGGGGAGCTGTTTTTT. Translating gives CASSEGQGANTGELFF.